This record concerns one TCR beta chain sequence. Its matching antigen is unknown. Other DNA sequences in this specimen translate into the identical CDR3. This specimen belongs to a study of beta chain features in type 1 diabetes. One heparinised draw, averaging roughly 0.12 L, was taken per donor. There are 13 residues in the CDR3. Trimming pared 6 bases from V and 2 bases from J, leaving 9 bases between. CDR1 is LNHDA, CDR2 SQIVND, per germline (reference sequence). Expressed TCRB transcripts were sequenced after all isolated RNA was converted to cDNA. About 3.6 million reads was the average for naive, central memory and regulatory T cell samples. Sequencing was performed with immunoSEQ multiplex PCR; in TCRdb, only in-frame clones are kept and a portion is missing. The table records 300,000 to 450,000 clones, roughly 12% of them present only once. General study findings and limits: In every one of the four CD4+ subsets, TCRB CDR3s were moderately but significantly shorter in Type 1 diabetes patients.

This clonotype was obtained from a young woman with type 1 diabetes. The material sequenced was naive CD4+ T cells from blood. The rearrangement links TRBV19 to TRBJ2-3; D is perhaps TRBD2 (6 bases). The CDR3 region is CASRGTYTDTQYF. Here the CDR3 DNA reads TGTGCCAGTAGGGGGACTTACACAGATACGCAGTATTTT.